The clone carrying this T cell receptor beta chain occurred many times. The target antigen is unknown. Looked up from germline, CDR1 is KGHDR and CDR2 is SFDVKD. The CDR3 loop spans 17 amino acids. V shed 9 bases and J shed 1 base, with 22 bases lying between them. Per the original data handling: Samples held a median of roughly 100,000 TCRs, range roughly 20,000–750,000. TCRdb called the RACE reads again in MiXCR, with one record for every CDR3 protein. It is TCRdb's table, rather than the study itself, that gives the V and J calls and clone size. The table shows approximately 400,000 distinct CDR3 sequences, with more than 4.5% occurring only once. Time point indicated: pre-sensitization, week 0. Treatment indicated: therapeutic diphenylcyclopropenone sensitization with weekly scalp DPC. Blood draws came before every patch-test application. This sample was taken from a study of human T cells and chemical hapten exposure. About the study: Patch tests delivered 0.01% DPC to the upper back and were evaluated at 6 days. Study conclusions and caveats: Expanded TCRs grouped into significantly more large CDR3 similarity clusters than controls produced.

The chain employs TRBV24-1 and TRBJ2-3; D unclear. The source of this sequence is a woman aged 45-60 years with alopecia areata. Some clones in this sample may be carry-over from other donors' samples. Sequences were derived from whole blood, sampled in connection with sensitization to the hapten diphenylcyclopropenone (DPC). The DNA of the CDR3 is TGTGCCACCTCCGGGCCCGACCGACCCTTCGGCACAGATACGCAGTATTTT. It is translated as CATSGPDRPFGTDTQYF.